What follows are 30 T cell receptor beta chains derived from one specimen sequenced in a study of blood T cell repertoires in COVID-19. TCRdb's table, derived via immunoSEQ multiplex PCR, lists solely in-frame clones and lacks some. This table holds fewer than 400,000 clones, under 90% found once. The source material was PBMCs or T cells enriched from blood (not recorded which). These receptors came from a man in his 60s who had recovered from COVID-19.

This clone was detected once. This sequence joins TRBV11-3 and TRBJ2-5, with 7 bases that match TRBD2. Germline CDR1 SGHNT, CDR2 YENEEA. The CDR3 has 17 amino acids. The V segment lost 5 bases and the J segment 1 base; nucleotides outside the gene matches: 13. Here the CDR3 reads CASSPGEGPPGQETQYF. CDR3 DNA: TGTGCCAGCAGCCCCGGGGAGGGGCCACCGGGCCAAGAGACCCAGTACTTC.

The rearrangement joins TRBV5-4 to TRBJ2-5; 8 bases map to TRBD2. Germline CDR1 reads SGHNT; CDR2 reads YYREEE (reference sequence). CDR3 size: 16 residues. Trimming cost V 4 bases and J 2 bases; bases outside gene matches: 10. CDR3: CASSPYGGAPQETQYF. For the CDR3, the DNA is TGTGCCAGCAGCCCCTACGGGGGGGCCCCTCAAGAGACCCAGTACTTC.

This clone appeared a few times. The V call is TRBV5-1, the J call TRBJ1-6; the D is unclear. This CDR3 contains 14 residues. Germline V gene sequence: CDR1 SGHRS, CDR2 YFSETQ. V lost 0 bases to trimming and J lost 6 bases, with 7 bases between them. The CDR3, as DNA: TGCGCCAGCAGCTTGGGAGCGACTAATTCACCCCTCCACTTT. Protein product: CASSLGATNSPLHF.

The chain couples TRBV3-1 (or the pseudogene TRBV3-2) to TRBJ2-3, with D possibly matching TRBD2 (6 bases). The CDR3 is 14 residues long. Germline loops: CDR1 LGHDT, CDR2 YNNKEL (reference sequence). Trimming took 4 bases from V and 9 from J, leaving 17 bases between them. The CDR3 DNA sequence: TGTGCCAGCAGCCTTTTAGCGGAGGCGAAAACGCAGTATTTT. As protein: CASSLLAEAKTQYF.

The gene calls are TRBV5-6 and TRBJ2-1, with D possibly TRBD2 on 5 matching bases. The CDR3 extends over 16 amino acids. V lost 2 bases to trimming and J lost 7 bases, with 19 bases between them. Germline lookup yields CDR1 SGHDT and CDR2 YYEEEE. The DNA for the CDR3 is TGTGCCAGCAGCTTTTACACGGGAATTTTCTCTAATGAGCAGTTCTTC. As protein: CASSFYTGIFSNEQFF.

V and J are TRBV18 and TRBJ1-2; 8 positions match TRBD1. The V and J ends lost 1 base and 8 bases, in that order; junction bases with no gene match: 9. The CDR3 is 15 residues long. Germline V CDR1 and CDR2: KGHSH, LQKENI. The CDR3 coding sequence is TGTGCCAGCTCACCACTTCCTCAGGGGGCGGACGGCTACACCTTC. This translates into CASSPLPQGADGYTF.

The gene calls are TRBV27 and TRBJ2-2; 8 positions match TRBD2. The CDR3 spans 15 residues. V was clipped by 6 bases and J by 3 bases; unmatched bases: 6. CDR1 and CDR2 from the germline V gene are MNHEY and SMNVEV (reference sequence). CDR3 DNA: TGTGCCAGCAGCCCTAGCGGGTCGTACACCGGGGAGCTGTTTTTT. It encodes CASSPSGSYTGELFF.

This chain uses TRBV6-2 or TRBV6-3 with TRBJ2-3; 8 nucleotides line up with TRBD2. The V segment lost 0 bases and the J segment 2 bases; nucleotides outside the gene matches: 4. The CDR3 totals 16 residues. Germline loops: CDR1 MNHEY, CDR2 SVGEGT. CDR3 DNA: TGTGCCAGCAGTTACTCTGGCGGGGGGAACACAGATACGCAGTATTTT. Amino acid sequence: CASSYSGGGNTDTQYF.

J is TRBJ2-1 and V is TRBV9; TRBD1 matches at 9 bases. The CDR3 is made up of 15 amino acids. Germline lookup yields CDR1 SGDLS and CDR2 YYNGEE. J lost 5 bases, V lost 2 bases, and 5 bases had no gene match. CDR3 residues: CASSVSDRGHNEQFF. In nucleotides, the CDR3 is TGTGCCAGCAGCGTTTCGGACAGGGGCCACAATGAGCAGTTCTTC.

V is TRBV5-1 and J is TRBJ1-5; D is uncertain. From germline, CDR1 is SGHRS and CDR2 YFSETQ. Between the trimmed V and J ends, which lost 4 bases and 6 bases, there was a span of 23 bases. The CDR3 is made up of 17 amino acids. The CDR3 spells CASSPGPGGGSGQPQHF. The CDR3 nucleotides read TGCGCCAGCAGCCCTGGGCCAGGCGGTGGAAGCGGTCAGCCCCAGCATTTT.

The gene calls are TRBV9 and TRBJ2-7; D is perhaps TRBD1 (6 bases). Germline lookup yields CDR1 SGDLS and CDR2 YYNGEE. This CDR3 has 16 residues. With 4 bases removed from V and 2 bases from J, the gap between germline ends came to 19 bases. The CDR3 loop reads CASSLGQTSLTYEQYF. CDR3 nucleotide sequence: TGTGCCAGCAGCCTCGGACAGACGAGCCTTACCTACGAGCAGTACTTC.

The chain has TRBV30 and TRBJ1-1; 8 bases are a match to TRBD1. Germline V gene data show CDR1 as GTSNPN and CDR2 as SVGIG (reference sequence). CDR3 length equals 15 residues. The V segment lost 1 base and the J segment 4 bases; nucleotides outside the gene matches: 8. CDR3 in amino acids: CAWSAGQGSVTEAFF. The CDR3 DNA is TGTGCCTGGAGTGCAGGACAGGGATCAGTCACTGAAGCTTTCTTT.

The chain employs TRBV6-5 and TRBJ1-1, with D unclear. The CDR3 spans 15 residues. Germline CDR1 is MNHEY and CDR2 is SVGAGI. Trimming cost V 0 bases and J 5 bases, with 13 bases left between them. As DNA, the CDR3 is TGTGCCAGCAGTTACTCGGCGTCCGGGGTAACTGAAGCTTTCTTT. This translates into CASSYSASGVTEAFF.

The CDR3 spells CASSFQGGYYEQYF. The CDR3 region has the DNA TGTGCCAGTAGCTTCCAGGGAGGTTACTACGAGCAGTACTTC. The genes are TRBV19 and TRBJ2-7; tentatively, D is TRBD2 (6 bases). The germline CDR1 and CDR2 sequences are LNHDA and SQIVND (reference sequence). The V and J ends lost 6 bases and 3 bases respectively, with 15 bases between them. The CDR3 loop spans 14 amino acids.

This clone was detected only a few times. The rearrangement links TRBV6-5 to TRBJ1-6; D uncertain. The CDR3 totals 13 residues. Trimming removed 2 bases at V and 11 bases at J, with 10 bases between. The V gene's germline CDR1 is MNHEY and CDR2 SVGAGI. Here the CDR3 DNA reads TGTGCCAGCAGTTACGAGAAGCGGGCACCCCTCCACTTT. It encodes CASSYEKRAPLHF.

The V gene is TRBV11-2, the J gene TRBJ2-3; 9 nucleotides match TRBD2. CDR1 and CDR2 from the germline V gene are SGHAT and FQNNGV. CDR3 length: 15 residues. V lost 5 bases to trimming and J lost 2 bases; unmatched junction nucleotides: 5. CDR3 sequence (DNA): TGTGCCAGCAGCCTTTCTAGCGGGGTCACAGATACGCAGTATTTT. This encodes CASSLSSGVTDTQYF.

The CDR3 is CASSEIIPGLAGWNEQFF. The DNA for the CDR3 is TGTGCCAGCAGCGAGATAATACCGGGACTAGCGGGATGGAATGAGCAGTTCTTC. V is TRBV5-4 and J is TRBJ2-1; 13 bases match TRBD2. The CDR3 is 18 amino acids. The V gene end was trimmed by 4 bases and the J gene end by 7 bases; junction bases not matched to a gene: 14. Germline-derived CDR1 and CDR2 are SGHNT and YYREEE (reference sequence). Supplemented by reference TRBV5-4 and TRBJ2-1, the full variable domain reads ETGVTQSPTHLIKTRGQQVTLRCSSQSGHNTVSWYQQALGQGPQFIFQYYREEENGRGNFPPRFSGLQFPNYSSELNVNALELDDSALYLCASSEIIPGLAGWNEQFFGPGTRLTVL.

The chain couples TRBV9 to TRBJ2-2; 7 positions agree with TRBD1. The CDR3 extends over 18 amino acids. V dropped 4 bases and J dropped 4; count of bases not matched to a gene: 16. CDR1 and CDR2 (germline): SGDLS, YYNGEE. The CDR3 region is CASSPRLQTGLGTGELFF. CDR3 nucleotide sequence: TGTGCCAGCAGCCCTCGACTCCAGACAGGGTTGGGCACCGGGGAGCTGTTTTTT. The full variable domain, in which reference TRBV9 and TRBJ2-2 provide the parts outside the CDR3, is DSGVTQTPKHLITATGQRVTLRCSPRSGDLSVYWYQQSLDQGLQFLIQYYNGEERAKGNILERFSAQQFPDLHSELNLSSLELGDSALYFCASSPRLQTGLGTGELFFGEGSRLTVL.

J is TRBJ1-3 and V is TRBV5-5, with TRBD1 identical over 9 bases. This CDR3 comprises 18 residues. Germline V gives CDR1 SGHKS, CDR2 YYEKEE (reference sequence). Losses at the gene ends were 0 bases for V and 0 bases for J; bases not matched to a gene: 7. CDR3 region: CASSLDSRDRDSGNTIYF. In nucleotides, the CDR3 is TGTGCCAGCAGCTTGGATAGCCGGGACAGGGACTCTGGAAACACCATATATTTT.

V is TRBV4-1 and J is TRBJ2-7; TRBD2 matches 12 bases. Germline V gene sequence: CDR1 MGHRA, CDR2 YSYEKL. This CDR3 comprises 15 residues. V lost 6 bases, J lost 2 bases, and 5 bases stayed unmatched. The CDR3, as DNA: TGCGCCAGCAGATCACTAGCGGGAGGCCCCTACGAGCAGTACTTC. It translates to CASRSLAGGPYEQYF.

Comment on this clone: The same CDR3 can be traced to other DNA sequences in this sample. This rearrangement joins TRBV28 to TRBJ1-2; no clear D gene. Germline CDR1 reads MDHEN; CDR2 reads SYDVKM. The CDR3 has 14 residues. The ends were cut back, 6 bases at V and 4 bases at J, with 15 bases in the middle. The CDR3 here is CASSFPTGGYGYTF. CDR3 DNA: TGTGCCAGCAGCTTTCCTACCGGAGGCTATGGCTACACCTTC.

The chain employs TRBV28 and TRBJ1-4, with unresolved D. V lost 7 bases to trimming and J lost 4 bases, with 16 bases between them. The germline V gene has CDR1 MDHEN and CDR2 SYDVKM. The CDR3 consists of 15 residues. Written as DNA, the CDR3 is TGTGCCAGCAACTCTCCGGGAGAGAGTAATGAAAAACTGTTTTTT. It is translated as CASNSPGESNEKLFF.

The chain links TRBV7-2 to TRBJ1-5; D not resolved. Germline-derived CDR1 and CDR2 are SGHTA and FQGNSA. The CDR3 is made up of 15 amino acids. V was cut by 1 base and J by 5 bases, with 12 bases left in between. The CDR3 loop reads CASSLGAGSHQPQHF. The CDR3 DNA sequence: TGTGCCAGCAGCTTAGGGGCAGGTTCACATCAGCCCCAGCATTTT.

The chain carries TRBV7-3 and TRBJ2-7; a weak D match, TRBD2 (5 bases). Trimming took off 1 base at V and 5 bases at J, with 18 bases between the two ends. From germline, CDR1 is SGHTA and CDR2 FQGTGA. This CDR3 spans 16 amino acids. The CDR3 sequence is CASSLIGGRVGHEQYF. The CDR3 region has the DNA TGTGCCAGCAGCTTAATAGGCGGGCGCGTCGGCCACGAGCAGTACTTC.

The genes are TRBV18 and TRBJ1-1; a weak D match, TRBD1 (6 bases). Germline CDR1 reads KGHSH; CDR2 reads LQKENI. Between the trimmed V and J ends, which lost 5 bases and 3 bases, there was a span of 13 bases. The CDR3 is made up of 14 amino acids. This chain's CDR3 is CASSVVQGDTEAFF. The CDR3 DNA reads TGTGCCAGCTCAGTGGTACAGGGAGACACTGAAGCTTTCTTT. The complete variable domain, with remaining parts taken from reference TRBV18 and TRBJ1-1, reads NAGVMQNPRHLVRRRGQEARLRCSPMKGHSHVYWYRQLPEEGLKFMVYLQKENIIDESGMPKERFSAEFPKEGPSILRIQQVVRGDSAAYFCASSVVQGDTEAFFGQGTRLTVV.

V gene TRBV9 combines with J gene TRBJ1-6; TRBD1 matches at 9 bases. The CDR3 has 17 residues. Unmatched junction bases numbered 13, after V lost 4 bases and J lost 8 bases. The germline V gene encodes CDR1 SGDLS and CDR2 YYNGEE. DNA for the CDR3: TGTGCCAGCAGCCCATGGGACAGGGCGGCCACGGATTCACCCCTCCACTTT. Translating it yields CASSPWDRAATDSPLHF.

V and J are TRBV18 and TRBJ1-5; no reliable D call. The germline V gene encodes CDR1 KGHSH and CDR2 LQKENI. The CDR3 has 14 amino acids. Trimming took 5 bases from V and 4 from J, leaving 12 bases between them. As DNA, the CDR3 is TGTGCCAGCTCAAGCGCGCGGAAAAATCAGCCCCAGCATTTT. This sequence encodes CASSSARKNQPQHF. The full variable domain, its missing parts supplied by reference TRBV18 and TRBJ1-5, is NAGVMQNPRHLVRRRGQEARLRCSPMKGHSHVYWYRQLPEEGLKFMVYLQKENIIDESGMPKERFSAEFPKEGPSILRIQQVVRGDSAAYFCASSSARKNQPQHFGDGTRLSIL.

The chain combines TRBV3-1 (or the pseudogene TRBV3-2) with TRBJ2-3, with TRBD2 identical over 15 bases. The CDR3 is 16 amino acids. From germline, CDR1 is LGHDT and CDR2 YNNKEL (reference sequence). The trim removed 4 bases at V and 6 bases at J, leaving 5 bases unmatched. In DNA form, the CDR3 reads TGTGCCAGCAGCCCGGGACTAGCGGGAGGTGGCGATACGCAGTATTTT. It encodes CASSPGLAGGGDTQYF.

Details on this clone: At the DNA level, this CDR3 is encoded by other sequences in the same sample as well. V and J are TRBV5-1 and TRBJ2-3; weak D call: TRBD2 (6 bases). V was pared by 0 bases and J by 3 bases, with 8 bases between. The CDR3 loop spans 14 amino acids. In germline, CDR1 is SGHRS, CDR2 YFSETQ. This chain's CDR3 is CASSLGLVTDTQYF. The CDR3, as DNA: TGCGCCAGCAGCTTGGGACTAGTGACAGATACGCAGTATTTT.

The chain is built from TRBV18 and TRBJ2-1; 9 bases are a match to TRBD2. Looked up from germline, CDR1 is KGHSH and CDR2 is LQKENI. This CDR3 has 15 amino acids. V lost 1 base, J lost 7 bases, and 5 bases stayed unmatched. The DNA for the CDR3 is TGTGCCAGCTCACCACACCTAGCGGGATCTAATGAGCAGTTCTTC. Protein sequence: CASSPHLAGSNEQFF.